The 15 T cell receptor beta chains listed next were all sequenced from one sample in a study of blood T cell repertoires in COVID-19. Measured with immunoSEQ multiplex PCR; TCRdb has only the in-frame clones, and not every one. The repertoire holds under 500,000 clones, with roughly 87% as singletons. Source material: PBMCs or T cells enriched from blood (not recorded which). These receptors all stem from a woman under 30 with acute COVID-19.

The chain joins TRBV5-1 to TRBJ1-3, with 8 bases aligning to TRBD1. Germline lookup yields CDR1 SGHRS and CDR2 YFSETQ. Unmatched junction bases numbered 10, after V lost 3 bases and J lost 8 bases. This CDR3 contains 15 residues. CDR3 DNA: TGCGCCAGCAGCTCAGGACAGGGCCCCGGGGACACCATATATTTT. It translates to CASSSGQGPGDTIYF.

The gene calls are TRBV6-5 and TRBJ1-2; D call uncertain. Trimming took off 7 bases at V and 2 bases at J, with 8 bases between the two ends. The CDR3 has 12 residues. Germline V gene sequence: CDR1 MNHEY, CDR2 SVGAGI. The CDR3 loop is CASISRNYGYTF. The CDR3 nucleotides read TGTGCCAGCATTTCGAGGAACTATGGCTACACCTTC.

This clone was picked up a small number of times. This sequence joins TRBV6-5 and TRBJ2-3, with TRBD1 as a possible D gene (5 bases). Germline V gene sequence: CDR1 MNHEY, CDR2 SVGAGI. Deletions cut 7 bases from V and 2 bases from J, with 10 bases between. The CDR3 covers 13 residues. CDR3 sequence reads: CASMMTATDTQYF. The CDR3 nucleotides are TGTGCCAGCATGATGACAGCCACAGATACGCAGTATTTT.

The chain links TRBV6-5 to TRBJ1-1; 7 bases align to TRBD1. The CDR3 runs 16 residues. Germline CDR1 MNHEY, CDR2 SVGAGI. V was clipped by 4 bases and J by 8 bases; unmatched bases: 16. The chain's CDR3 is CASSSNRGSGSSEAFF. The CDR3, as DNA: TGTGCCAGCAGTTCGAACAGGGGAAGTGGGAGTTCCGAAGCTTTCTTT.

The chain carries TRBV7-9 and TRBJ1-5; 10 nucleotides match TRBD1. Looked up from germline, CDR1 is SEHNR and CDR2 is FQNEAQ (reference sequence). With 4 bases clipped from V and 3 bases from J, the junction kept 3 bases outside the gene matches. The CDR3 runs to 15 residues. The CDR3 here is CASSSGQGNNQPQHF. CDR3 coding DNA: TGTGCCAGCAGCTCGGGACAGGGGAACAATCAGCCCCAGCATTTT.

This clone was found once. This chain links TRBV7-9 with TRBJ2-2; 10 bases are shared with TRBD2. Germline CDR1 and CDR2: SEHNR and FQNEAQ (reference sequence). This CDR3 is 16 amino acids long. Unmatched junction bases numbered 7, after V lost 5 bases and J lost 4 bases. CDR3 sequence (DNA): TGTGCCAGCAGCCTCAGCGGGGGGGTTTCCACCGGGGAGCTGTTTTTT. It yields the protein CASSLSGGVSTGELFF.

The chain joins TRBV5-5 to TRBJ1-1; D is possibly TRBD1 (5 bases). Between the trimmed V and J ends, which lost 6 bases and 11 bases, there was a span of 17 bases. This CDR3 spans 12 amino acids. Germline lookup yields CDR1 SGHKS and CDR2 YYEKEE (reference sequence). For the CDR3, the DNA is TGTGCCAGCAACCCTTGGGCAGGGCGTGCTTTCTTT. Amino acid sequence: CASNPWAGRAFF.

The gene calls are TRBV18 and TRBJ1-3; 9 bases match TRBD1. This CDR3 is 20 amino acids long. Germline CDR1 and CDR2: KGHSH and LQKENI. V trimming: 3 bases; J trimming: 1 base; junction bases outside the gene matches: 16. CDR3 sequence: CASSPTVKNTGGSSGNTIYF. The CDR3 DNA reads TGTGCCAGCTCACCGACGGTTAAAAACACAGGGGGCAGTTCTGGAAACACCATATATTTT.

This clone was counted once. The V call is TRBV5-1, the J call TRBJ2-3; 11 nucleotides match TRBD2. The CDR3 runs to 14 residues. The J segment lost 4 bases and the V segment lost 4 bases, leaving 2 bases of the junction unmatched. In germline, CDR1 is SGHRS, CDR2 YFSETQ. The CDR3 region is CASSATSGADTQYF. In DNA form, the CDR3 reads TGCGCCAGCAGCGCGACTAGCGGGGCAGATACGCAGTATTTT.

This chain uses TRBV28 with TRBJ2-3, with TRBD2 identical over 16 bases. In germline, CDR1 is MDHEN, CDR2 SYDVKM. After removal of 6 bases from V and 7 bases from J, the junction contained 1 base not matched to a gene. The CDR3 extends over 14 amino acids. The CDR3 protein is CASRGLAGGHTQYF. The CDR3 DNA follows: TGTGCCAGCAGGGGACTAGCGGGGGGGCATACGCAGTATTTT.

The chain carries TRBV13 and TRBJ2-7; maybe TRBD1 (5 bases). V lost 3 bases, J lost 0 bases, and 12 bases lay in between. CDR3 length equals 15 residues. In germline, CDR1 is PRHDT, CDR2 FYEKMQ (reference sequence). Written as DNA, the CDR3 is TGTGCCAGCAGCTTTTCAGGGTTATCCTCCTACGAGCAGTACTTC. This translates into CASSFSGLSSYEQYF.

This clone has just one count. V usage is TRBV7-9 and J usage is TRBJ2-6, with a tentative D call TRBD2 (6 bases). V lost 3 bases and J lost 0, with 18 bases in between. This CDR3 is built from 19 residues. The germline V gene encodes CDR1 SEHNR and CDR2 FQNEAQ (reference sequence). CDR3 region: CASSFLRDFGSSGANVLTF. In nucleotides, the CDR3 is TGTGCCAGCAGCTTTCTTCGGGACTTTGGCAGCTCTGGGGCCAACGTCCTGACTTTC. Combining the CDR3 with reference TRBV7-9 and TRBJ2-6 gives the whole variable domain DTGVSQNPRHKITKRGQNVTFRCDPISEHNRLYWYRQTLGQGPEFLTYFQNEAQLEKSRLLSDRFSAERPKGSFSTLEIQRTEQGDSAMYLCASSFLRDFGSSGANVLTFGAGSRLTVL.

J is TRBJ2-7 and V is TRBV7-9, with TRBD1 matching 9 bases. Germline lookup yields CDR1 SEHNR and CDR2 FQNEAQ (reference sequence). The CDR3 contains 15 residues. Trimming cost V 5 bases and J 7 bases; bases outside gene matches: 12. CDR3: CASSPPGTGLREQYF. The CDR3 DNA reads TGTGCCAGCAGCCCGCCCGGGACAGGGCTCCGGGAGCAGTACTTC.

The CDR3 DNA sequence: TGCGCCAGCAGCTTAGGTTCACGGGACTATCTCAATGAGCAGTTCTTC. Protein: CASSLGSRDYLNEQFF. The chain links TRBV5-1 to TRBJ2-1; TRBD2 matches at 7 bases. The CDR3 is 16 amino acids. J lost 6 bases, V lost 2 bases, and 11 bases had no gene match. CDR1 and CDR2 (germline): SGHRS, YFSETQ.

The chain employs TRBV19 and TRBJ2-1; D remains unclear. Germline V CDR1 and CDR2: LNHDA, SQIVND (reference sequence). The V and J ends lost 7 bases and 2 bases respectively, with 15 bases between them. The CDR3 has 15 amino acids. The DNA of the CDR3 is TGTGCCAGTACAGCAGGTGACATCCCCTACAATGAGCAGTTCTTC. Protein: CASTAGDIPYNEQFF.